This passage covers 18 T cell receptor beta chains from one sample sequenced in a study of T-cell reconstitution after alpha-beta-depleted transplantation in children. Unique molecular identifiers tagged the TCRbeta library. One entry per CDR3 protein results from TCRdb running MiXCR on the PCR reads. The sample has approximately 590,000 distinct CDR3 sequences; 10% to 13% are singletons. The sequencing here drew on PBMCs from the stem cell graft donor, taken from the stem cell graft. The receptors here all came from a human donor who donated a stem cell graft to a child with acute myeloid leukemia.

The chain joins TRBV7-2 to TRBJ2-1, with 11 nucleotides matching TRBD2. Losses at the gene ends were 0 bases for V and 5 bases for J; bases not matched to a gene: 6. Germline V lookup: CDR1 SGHTA, CDR2 FQGNSA. The CDR3 covers 17 residues. CDR3 nucleotide sequence: TGTGCCAGCAGCTTAGCGTTGGTACTAGCGGGAGACAATGAGCAGTTCTTC. Protein: CASSLALVLAGDNEQFF.

The table lists this clonotype with a few counts. The chain links TRBV12-3 or TRBV12-4 to TRBJ2-4, with 10 bases that match TRBD1. The V and J ends lost 7 bases and 6 bases, in that order; junction bases with no gene match: 21. This CDR3 contains 19 residues. The CDR3 loop reads CASTTRDRGRESSRNIQYF. The CDR3 DNA reads TGTGCCAGCACTACTCGGGACAGGGGAAGGGAGAGCTCCAGAAACATTCAGTACTTC.

V gene TRBV27 combines with J gene TRBJ1-5, with D uncertain. The germline CDR1 and CDR2 sequences are MNHEY and SMNVEV (reference sequence). The CDR3 has 15 residues. The V gene lost 2 bases and the J gene lost 7 bases, with 15 bases spanning the gap. CDR3 loop: CASSLTAVREQPQHF. The CDR3 region has the DNA TGTGCCAGCAGTTTAACAGCGGTTCGGGAGCAGCCCCAGCATTTT.

The chain uses TRBV19 and TRBJ2-1; 13 nucleotides line up with TRBD2. The CDR3 consists of 17 residues. Trimming took 6 bases from V and 5 from J; bases not matched to a gene: 10. Germline V gene lookup returns CDR1 LNHDA and CDR2 SQIVND (reference sequence). The CDR3 coding sequence is TGTGCCAGTAGCCCCGGACTAGCGGGAGTAGGGAACAATGAGCAGTTCTTC. Translated, it gives CASSPGLAGVGNNEQFF. Looking up the rest from reference TRBV19 and TRBJ2-1 gives the full variable domain: DGGITQSPKYLFRKEGQNVTLSCEQNLNHDAMYWYRQDPGQGLRLIYYSQIVNDFQKGDIAEGYSVSREKKESFPLTVTSAQKNPTAFYLCASSPGLAGVGNNEQFFGPGTRLTVL.

The CDR3 nucleotides read TGTGCCAGCAGCTTGTTGACAGGGTTTAGCAATCAGCCCCAGCATTTT. Residues: CASSLLTGFSNQPQHF. The chain employs TRBV7-8 and TRBJ1-5; 7 positions match TRBD1. Germline assignment: CDR1 SGHVS and CDR2 FQNEAQ. The CDR3 length is 16 residues. The trim removed 3 bases at V and 0 bases at J, leaving 5 bases unmatched. The variable domain in full, completed from reference TRBV7-8 and TRBJ1-5, reads GAGVSQSPRYKVAKRGQDVALRCDPISGHVSLFWYQQALGQGPEFLTYFQNEAQLDKSGLPSDRFFAERPEGSVSTLKIQRTQQEDSAVYLCASSLLTGFSNQPQHFGDGTRLSIL.

This clonotype was counted a few times. The chain joins TRBV7-9 to TRBJ2-7; 7 nucleotides line up with TRBD1. Per the germline V gene, CDR1 is SEHNR and CDR2 is FQNEAQ (reference sequence). CDR3 size: 13 residues. J lost 13 bases, V lost 2 bases, and 11 bases had no gene match. The CDR3 DNA follows: TGTGCCAGCAGCTTACAGGGACAGCCCTCTCTCTACTTC. Translating it yields CASSLQGQPSLYF.

The chain links TRBV9 to TRBJ2-1; the match to TRBD2 covers 11 bases. Germline V gene data show CDR1 as SGDLS and CDR2 as YYNGEE. The V gene end was trimmed by 0 bases and the J gene end by 8 bases; junction bases not matched to a gene: 4. The CDR3 length is 15 residues. The CDR3 sequence is CASSVVASGRYEQFF. CDR3 nucleotide sequence: TGTGCCAGCAGCGTAGTGGCTAGCGGGAGGTATGAGCAGTTCTTC.

This clonotype was detected a few times. The gene calls are TRBV10-2 and TRBJ2-5, with D possibly being TRBD1 or TRBD2 (5 bases each). This CDR3 region has 13 residues. CDR1 and CDR2 from the germline V gene are WSHSY and SAAADI. Trimming removed 8 bases from V and 5 bases from J, with 15 bases in between. The CDR3 region has the DNA TGCGCCAGCTCCGTGGGGGTATGGGAGACCCAGTACTTC. Its translation: CASSVGVWETQYF.

This clonotype was detected many times. V usage is TRBV18 and J usage is TRBJ2-3; D might be TRBD2 (6 bases). V lost 5 bases and J lost 0, with 12 bases in between. The CDR3 contains 15 residues. Germline V gene sequence: CDR1 KGHSH, CDR2 LQKENI. CDR3 DNA: TGTGCCAGCTCAGGACGGGAGAGTAGCACAGATACGCAGTATTTT. It specifies CASSGRESSTDTQYF.

This clonotype was found a few times. The rearrangement joins TRBV5-1 to TRBJ1-1, with no clear D. The germline V gene encodes CDR1 SGHRS and CDR2 YFSETQ. The ends were cut back, 0 bases at V and 1 base at J, with 7 bases in the middle. The CDR3 loop spans 14 amino acids. CDR3 protein: CASSLALANTEAFF. CDR3 nucleotide sequence: TGCGCCAGCAGCTTGGCTTTGGCGAACACTGAAGCTTTCTTT.

A few counts support this clonotype. V usage is TRBV11-2 and J usage is TRBJ2-1; D is perhaps TRBD2 (5 bases). Between the trimmed V and J ends, which lost 1 base and 0 bases, there was a span of 19 bases. CDR1 is SGHAT, CDR2 FQNNGV, per germline. This CDR3 has 19 residues. The DNA for the CDR3 is TGTGCCAGCAGCTTAGGAATGCTAGCTGCCCTCGTCTCCTACAATGAGCAGTTCTTC. Its protein is CASSLGMLAALVSYNEQFF.

This clonotype was detected a few times. This sequence joins TRBV10-2 and TRBJ1-1; D remains ambiguous. CDR3 length equals 13 residues. CDR1 WSHSY and CDR2 SAAADI come from the germline V gene. V lost 7 bases, J lost 1 base, and 10 bases lay in between. CDR3 coding DNA: TGCGCCAGCACGGGGAGCTCGAACACTGAAGCTTTCTTT. It yields the protein CASTGSSNTEAFF.

This clonotype was detected a few times. The V gene is TRBV7-9, the J gene TRBJ1-4, with D possibly being TRBD1 (5 bases). Germline CDR1 SEHNR, CDR2 FQNEAQ (reference sequence). V was clipped by 2 bases and J by 4 bases, with 17 bases between them. This CDR3 region has 17 residues. The CDR3 is CASSLNDLGVDNEKLFF. CDR3 bases: TGTGCCAGCAGCTTAAATGATTTGGGGGTTGATAATGAAAAACTGTTTTTT.

The table lists this clonotype with a few counts. The chain combines TRBV12-3 or TRBV12-4 with TRBJ1-5, with 8 bases matching TRBD1. V dropped 5 bases and J dropped 4; count of bases not matched to a gene: 7. The CDR3 covers 15 residues. The CDR3 nucleotides are TGTGCCAGCAGTGGATTGGACAGGGATAATCAGCCCCAGCATTTT. Translating it yields CASSGLDRDNQPQHF.

In this sample, this clonotype turned up a few times. J is TRBJ2-7 and V is TRBV10-3, with TRBD1 identical over 8 bases. Trimming at V came to 6 bases and at J to 3 bases, leaving 4 bases not matched to a gene. CDR1 and CDR2 from the germline V gene are ENHRY and SYGVKD. This CDR3 is 13 amino acids long. The CDR3: CAIRGTGNYEQYF. The CDR3 DNA sequence: TGTGCCATCAGGGGGACAGGAAACTACGAGCAGTACTTC.

In this sample, this clonotype turned up many times. The J gene is TRBJ1-1, the V gene TRBV7-9; a possible D gene is TRBD1 (6 bases). The V end was cut by 5 bases, the J end by 9 bases, with 10 bases between. The germline gives CDR1 SEHNR, CDR2 FQNEAQ (reference sequence). This CDR3 region has 11 residues. CDR3 in amino acids: CASSTGTQAFF. The CDR3 DNA sequence: TGTGCCAGCAGCACCGGGACACAAGCTTTCTTT.

The chain joins TRBV7-8 to TRBJ1-1, with D possibly being TRBD1 (5 bases). The V gene lost 4 bases and the J gene lost 2 bases, with 14 bases spanning the gap. The length of the CDR3 is 15 residues. CDR1 SGHVS and CDR2 FQNEAQ come from the germline V gene. The CDR3: CASSSPWRGNTEAFF. CDR3 bases: TGTGCCAGCAGCTCCCCTTGGAGGGGAAACACTGAAGCTTTCTTT.

This clonotype occurred a few times. The rearrangement uses TRBV18 and TRBJ2-2; 9 bases align to TRBD2. Losses at the gene ends were 6 bases for V and 10 bases for J; bases not matched to a gene: 9. The CDR3 spans 14 residues. CDR1 KGHSH and CDR2 LQKENI come from the germline V gene. DNA for the CDR3: TGTGCCAGCTCCCGGAGACTAGCGGCCGAGGAGCTGTTTTTT. Residues: CASSRRLAAEELFF.